A single sample is the source of the 30 T cell receptor beta chains below, sequenced in a study of CXCR3-negative and CXCR3-positive naive CD8 T cells. Findings of the study overall: Naive cells with CXCR3 showed TRB CDR3s that were more hydrophobic than those in CXCR3-negative naive cells.

5' RACE that incorporated UMI labels was used to prepare the TRB cDNA libraries. TCRdb reprocessed the 5' RACE reads and keeps a single row for each CDR3 protein, giving no DNA. The clone table shows some 120,000 distinct CDR3 sequences, with the ten largest holding around 0.36%. For these receptors, no antigen is known. The sequenced material came from naive CXCR3+ CD8+ T cells from blood. The subset denotes: CD45RO-CCR7+CD27+CD95- naive CD8+ T cells expressing CXCR3 (TNR3+). The receptors stem from a human donor in good health. Some clones in this sample may be carry-over from other donors' samples.

The chain is built from TRBV25-1 and TRBJ2-3; TCRdb calls TRBD1, which cannot be checked without DNA. The germline gives CDR1 MGHDK, CDR2 SYGVNS. CDR3 size: 14 residues. The CDR3 region is CASSPQGTLDTQYF.

The genes are TRBV6-2 or TRBV6-3 and TRBJ2-7; the D gene TCRdb calls, TRBD2, cannot be checked with no DNA. The CDR3 extends over 14 amino acids. From germline, CDR1 is MNHEY and CDR2 SVGEGT. The CDR3 spells CASRRLAGNYEQYF.

The chain is built from TRBV28 and TRBJ2-1. CDR1 MDHEN and CDR2 SYDVKM come from the germline V gene. The CDR3 covers 13 residues. The CDR3 loop is CASRQKAYNEQFF. Together with reference TRBV28 and TRBJ2-1, the CDR3 gives the full variable domain: DVKVTQSSRYLVKRTGEKVFLECVQDMDHENMFWYRQDPGLGLRLIYFSYDVKMKEKGDIPEGYSVSREKKERFSLILESASTNQTSMYLCASRQKAYNEQFFGPGTRLTVL.

The chain has TRBV7-9 and TRBJ2-2; TCRdb lists TRBD1, though no DNA is available to test this call. Germline V gene lookup returns CDR1 SEHNR and CDR2 FQNEAQ (reference sequence). There are 14 residues in the CDR3. CDR3 protein: CASSPDRNTGELFF.

The chain uses TRBV20-1 and TRBJ2-3; no DNA is available, so the TRBD2 call from TCRdb remains unchecked. CDR1 DFQATT and CDR2 SNEGSKA come from the germline V gene (reference sequence). This CDR3 has 19 residues. CDR3 sequence reads: CSARDRGLAGGPAGYTQYF.

The CDR3 here is CASSPSDSLETQYF. The V and J genes are TRBV6-5 and TRBJ2-5; with no DNA, the TCRdb D assignment of TRBD1 cannot be verified. Germline CDR1 is MNHEY and CDR2 is SVGAGI. This CDR3 region has 14 residues.

The chain recombines TRBV10-3 with TRBJ2-5; TCRdb returns TRBD1, unconfirmable since there is no DNA. The germline V gene has CDR1 ENHRY and CDR2 SYGVKD. This CDR3 has 15 residues. The CDR3 loop reads CANSEGTGLLETQYF.

The chain recombines TRBV9 with TRBJ1-6; the TRBD1 assignment by TCRdb is unverifiable without DNA. CDR3 length equals 17 residues. Germline CDR1 and CDR2: SGDLS and YYNGEE. The CDR3 protein is CASSALGGAGTNSPLHF.

V is TRBV28 and J is TRBJ2-1; lacking DNA, the TRBD1 call made by TCRdb goes unchecked. There are 16 residues in the CDR3. CDR1 and CDR2 from the germline V gene are MDHEN and SYDVKM. CDR3 protein: CASSFGSGNSNNEQFF.

V is TRBV21-1 and J is TRBJ1-2. TRBV21-1 is designated a pseudogene. This CDR3 has 11 residues. This CDR3 is CASSPFYGYTF.

The rearrangement links TRBV12-3 or TRBV12-4 to TRBJ2-3; with no DNA, the TCRdb D assignment of TRBD2 cannot be verified. The CDR3 is 14 residues long. The CDR3 is CASRRAGVTDTQYF.

The chain carries TRBV20-1 and TRBJ1-5; the TCRdb call, TRBD1, lacks DNA for checking. Germline V gene sequence: CDR1 DFQATT, CDR2 SNEGSKA (reference sequence). This CDR3 has 16 residues. The CDR3 here is CSARGDSPLSNQPQHF.

The J gene is TRBJ1-1, the V gene TRBV6-6; as DNA is missing, the TRBD1 call by TCRdb cannot be tested. Per germline, CDR1 MNHNY and CDR2 SVGAGI (reference sequence). The CDR3 sequence is 14 residues long. The CDR3 loop is CASSYAGRETEAFF.

The chain uses TRBV4-1 and TRBJ2-5; the TCRdb call, TRBD1, lacks DNA for checking. The CDR3 spans 15 residues. The germline gives CDR1 MGHRA, CDR2 YSYEKL. The CDR3 loop reads CASSQEDRGMETQYF.

This chain joins TRBV15 and TRBJ2-1; TCRdb's assignment of TRBD1 cannot be checked, as there is no DNA. Germline V lookup: CDR1 LNHNV, CDR2 YYDKDF (reference sequence). The CDR3 runs to 16 residues. CDR3 loop: CATSRATGTGANEQFF. The full variable domain, in which reference TRBV15 and TRBJ2-1 provide the parts outside the CDR3, is DAMVIQNPRYQVTQFGKPVTLSCSQTLNHNVMYWYQQKSSQAPKLLFHYYDKDFNNEADTPDNFQSRRPNTSFCFLDIRSPGLGDTAMYLCATSRATGTGANEQFFGPGTRLTVL.

This chain connects TRBV9 to TRBJ2-3. The CDR3 length is 15 residues. Per the germline V gene, CDR1 is SGDLS and CDR2 is YYNGEE. The CDR3: CASSVGPVASDTQYF.

The J gene is TRBJ2-7, the V gene TRBV9; TCRdb proposes TRBD1, but this gene call is untestable without DNA. The CDR3 runs 14 residues. Looked up from germline, CDR1 is SGDLS and CDR2 is YYNGEE. CDR3 sequence reads: CASSPTGSVDEQYF. Combining the CDR3 with reference TRBV9 and TRBJ2-7 gives the whole variable domain DSGVTQTPKHLITATGQRVTLRCSPRSGDLSVYWYQQSLDQGLQFLIQYYNGEERAKGNILERFSAQQFPDLHSELNLSSLELGDSALYFCASSPTGSVDEQYFGPGTRLTVT.

V and J are TRBV9 and TRBJ2-5. Germline-derived CDR1 and CDR2 are SGDLS and YYNGEE. The CDR3 length is 15 residues. The CDR3 sequence is CASSVVSGDGETQYF.

This rearrangement joins TRBV9 to TRBJ2-7; TCRdb returns TRBD1, unconfirmable since there is no DNA. This CDR3 is 15 amino acids long. Germline loops: CDR1 SGDLS, CDR2 YYNGEE. The CDR3 region is CASSVGGGPVYEQYF.

The chain links TRBV4-1 to TRBJ1-3; checking the TCRdb D call of TRBD1 is not possible without DNA. The CDR3 extends over 16 amino acids. Germline loops: CDR1 MGHRA, CDR2 YSYEKL. The chain's CDR3 is CASSSGQGGTGNTIYF.

The chain couples TRBV5-1 to TRBJ1-1. Germline-derived CDR1 and CDR2 are SGHRS and YFSETQ. The CDR3 totals 13 residues. The CDR3 region is CASSFEGGTEAFF.

The rearrangement links TRBV7-2 to TRBJ2-2; TCRdb lists TRBD1, though no DNA is available to test this call. The CDR3 consists of 15 residues. The germline CDR1 and CDR2 sequences are SGHTA and FQGNSA. This CDR3 reads CASNPGQGNTGELFF.

The chain links TRBV25-1 to TRBJ2-1; with no DNA, the TCRdb D assignment of TRBD1 cannot be verified. CDR1 and CDR2 (germline): MGHDK, SYGVNS. This CDR3 region has 15 residues. CDR3: CASSDRDVPYNEQFF.

J is TRBJ2-5 and V is TRBV7-5; TCRdb names TRBD1, which stays unverified in the absence of DNA. TRBV7-5 is labeled a pseudogene. The CDR3 contains 17 residues. This CDR3 is CISVPEPQARGSRTQYF.

V gene TRBV5-8 combines with J gene TRBJ2-7. Germline V gene lookup returns CDR1 SGHTS and CDR2 YDEGEE. There are 13 residues in the CDR3. CDR3 loop: CASSFYDSYEQYF.

Here the CDR3 reads CASSFLTGLSYNEQFF. The chain combines TRBV27 with TRBJ2-1; TCRdb names TRBD1, which stays unverified in the absence of DNA. Germline V gives CDR1 MNHEY, CDR2 SMNVEV (reference sequence). The CDR3 contains 16 residues.

The chain employs TRBV3-1 and TRBJ1-5; TCRdb indicates TRBD1, and absent DNA this call remains unverified. The CDR3 extends over 14 amino acids. Germline CDR1 LGHDT, CDR2 YNNKEL (reference sequence). CDR3: CASSQGQGVQPQHF.

V is TRBV15 and J is TRBJ2-1; the TRBD2 assignment by TCRdb is unverifiable without DNA. Germline assignment: CDR1 LNHNV and CDR2 YYDKDF (reference sequence). This CDR3 has 17 residues. CDR3 protein: CATSRGVGLAGRNEQFF.

The chain couples TRBV7-9 to TRBJ2-1; TCRdb names TRBD2, which stays unverified in the absence of DNA. The CDR3 is made up of 13 amino acids. CDR1 SEHNR and CDR2 FQNEAQ come from the germline V gene (reference sequence). The CDR3 loop is CASSGLPYNEQFF.

The chain joins TRBV5-6 to TRBJ2-4. The V gene's germline CDR1 is SGHDT and CDR2 YYEEEE. The CDR3 covers 14 residues. CDR3 loop: CASTLFIAKNIQYF. Based on the CDR3 plus reference TRBV5-6 and TRBJ2-4, the full variable domain is DAGVTQSPTHLIKTRGQQVTLRCSPKSGHDTVSWYQQALGQGPQFIFQYYEEEERQRGNFPDRFSGHQFPNYSSELNVNALLLGDSALYLCASTLFIAKNIQYFGAGTRLSVL.